This TCR beta chain derives from a study of control samples from healthy donors and cancer patients. The assay was immunoSEQ multiplex PCR, and TCRdb's table has in-frame clones only and misses some. The sample has about 150,000 clones; under 95% are singletons. Source material: blood. This clonotype was sampled from a man aged 18 to 30 in good health.

The CDR3 loop reads CASSPPHEQYF. As DNA, the CDR3 is TGCGCCAGCAGCCCCCCCCACGAGCAGTACTTC. This chain joins TRBV5-1 and TRBJ2-7, with no clear D. Trimming stripped 4 bases from V and 5 bases from J, with 7 bases between. CDR3 size: 11 residues. From germline, CDR1 is SGHRS and CDR2 YFSETQ.